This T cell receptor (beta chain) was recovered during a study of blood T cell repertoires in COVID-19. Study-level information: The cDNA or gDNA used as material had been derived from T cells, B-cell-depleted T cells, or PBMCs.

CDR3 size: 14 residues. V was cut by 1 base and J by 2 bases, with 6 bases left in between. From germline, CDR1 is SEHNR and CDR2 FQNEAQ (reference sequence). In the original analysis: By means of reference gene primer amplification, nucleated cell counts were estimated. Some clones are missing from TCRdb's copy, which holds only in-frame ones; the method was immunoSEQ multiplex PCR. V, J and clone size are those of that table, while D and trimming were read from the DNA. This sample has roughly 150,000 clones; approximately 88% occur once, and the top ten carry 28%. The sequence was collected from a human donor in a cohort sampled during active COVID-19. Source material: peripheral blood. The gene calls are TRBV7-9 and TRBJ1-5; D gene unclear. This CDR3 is CASSLEGGNQPQHF. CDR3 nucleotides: TGTGCCAGCAGCTTAGAGGGAGGCAATCAGCCCCAGCATTTT.